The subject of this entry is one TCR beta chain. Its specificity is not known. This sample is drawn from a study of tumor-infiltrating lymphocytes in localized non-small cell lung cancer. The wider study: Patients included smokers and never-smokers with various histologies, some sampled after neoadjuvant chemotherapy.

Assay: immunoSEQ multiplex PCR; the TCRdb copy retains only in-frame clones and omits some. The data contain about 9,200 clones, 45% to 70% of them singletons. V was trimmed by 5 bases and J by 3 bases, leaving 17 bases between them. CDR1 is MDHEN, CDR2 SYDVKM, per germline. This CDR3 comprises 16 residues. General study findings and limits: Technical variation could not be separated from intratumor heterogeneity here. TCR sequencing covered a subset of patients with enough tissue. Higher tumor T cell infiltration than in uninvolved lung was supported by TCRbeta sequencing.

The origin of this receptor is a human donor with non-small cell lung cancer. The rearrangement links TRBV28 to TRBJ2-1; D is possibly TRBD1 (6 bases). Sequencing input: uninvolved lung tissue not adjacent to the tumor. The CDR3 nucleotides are TGTGCCAGCAGTCCCCTCGACAGGATTCGCTACAATGAGCAGTTCTTC. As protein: CASSPLDRIRYNEQFF. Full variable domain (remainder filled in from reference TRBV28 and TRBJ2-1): DVKVTQSSRYLVKRTGEKVFLECVQDMDHENMFWYRQDPGLGLRLIYFSYDVKMKEKGDIPEGYSVSREKKERFSLILESASTNQTSMYLCASSPLDRIRYNEQFFGPGTRLTVL.